This T cell receptor (beta chain) comes out of a study of human T cells and chemical hapten exposure. Time point reported: patch test 3, about 24 weeks after DPC sensitization. Treatment given: therapeutic diphenylcyclopropenone sensitization with weekly scalp DPC. TCRdb independently ran MiXCR on the RACE reads; one entry per CDR3 protein. The sample yields about 84,000 distinct CDR3 sequences, under 14% seen once. This CDR3 spans 15 amino acids. Germline V gives CDR1 SQVTM, CDR2 ANQGSEA. Germline trimming cut 5 bases from V and 4 bases from J; bases unmatched to any gene: 12. The gene calls are TRBV29-1 and TRBJ2-3; 7 bases are a match to TRBD2. Sequences were derived from whole blood, sampled in connection with sensitization to the hapten diphenylcyclopropenone (DPC). The TCR was taken from a woman aged 50 to 60 with alopecia areata. Some clones in this sample may be carry-over from other donors' samples. The DNA of the CDR3 is TGCAGCGTTAATCTGGCGGGAGTAAAAGCAGATACGCAGTATTTT. Translating gives CSVNLAGVKADTQYF.